Sequencing of this T cell receptor beta chain was carried out in a study of blood T cell repertoires in COVID-19. TCRdb keeps only in-frame clones here, not all; method: immunoSEQ multiplex PCR. The table lists about 86,000 clones, around four fifths of them singletons, with 3% to 4% in the top ten. A few counts support this clone. Germline CDR1 LNHDA, CDR2 SQIVND (reference sequence). The CDR3 has 12 amino acids. Trimming left V 3 bases short and J 4 bases short, with 4 bases between. The chain combines TRBV19 with TRBJ2-1, with D unclear. Sequences were obtained from peripheral blood. The source of this sequence is a man aged 50 to 60 with acute or convalescent COVID-19. CDR3 amino acids: CASSILYNEQFF. DNA of the CDR3: TGTGCCAGTAGTATTCTTTACAATGAGCAGTTCTTC.